The 27 T cell receptor beta chains presented below share a single source sample, sequenced in a study of blood T cell repertoires in COVID-19 (dated by TCRdb to the early 2020s). Receptor libraries were prepared by the immunoSEQ multiplex PCR assay. Imported from immuneACCESS, the table was reduced by TCRdb to in-frame sequences with V and J called. These copies leave out some clones; in studies compared against another copy, an unresolved V gene accounts for under half, and the cause of the remainder is not known. The sample table records approximately 300,000 clones; about nine tenths of these occur just once. Roughly a tenth of the sample lies in the top ten. The sample taken for sequencing was PBMCs or T cells enriched from blood (not recorded which). These receptors were collected from a woman aged 18 to 35 who had recovered from COVID-19.

In the case of this clone: A read error may be the cause here, since a much bigger clone is one base away. CDR3 in DNA: TGTGCCAGCAGCCCCGGGACTAGCGGCTACGAGCAGTACTTC. As protein: CASSPGTSGYEQYF. This chain uses TRBV7-8 with TRBJ2-7, with 11 positions matching TRBD2. The CDR3 is 14 amino acids. Trimming cost V 5 bases and J 3 bases; bases outside gene matches: 3. Germline V gives CDR1 SGHVS, CDR2 FQNEAQ.

Note on this clone: The same CDR3 is also encoded by other DNA sequences in this sample. The chain links TRBV9 to TRBJ1-5, with TRBD1 matching 9 bases. The trim removed 4 bases at V and 1 base at J, leaving 0 bases unmatched. This CDR3 spans 14 amino acids. Germline CDR1 SGDLS, CDR2 YYNGEE. CDR3: CASSTGGSNQPQHF. CDR3 DNA: TGTGCCAGCAGCACAGGGGGCAGCAATCAGCCCCAGCATTTT.

The rearrangement uses TRBV5-8 and TRBJ2-1; 13 bases line up with TRBD2. The V and J ends lost 2 bases and 3 bases, in that order; junction bases with no gene match: 5. This CDR3 region has 17 residues. Germline assignment: CDR1 SGHTS and CDR2 YDEGEE. The DNA of the CDR3 is TGTGCCAGCAGCTTTACTAGCGGGGGGGCCATCTACAATGAGCAGTTCTTC. Its protein is CASSFTSGGAIYNEQFF.

This clone is a singleton in its sample. The CDR3: CASGPGTSGTDTQYF. The CDR3 nucleotides are TGTGCTAGTGGCCCCGGGACTAGCGGCACAGATACGCAGTATTTT. This chain connects TRBV12-5 to TRBJ2-3; 10 nucleotides match TRBD2. The CDR3 has 15 amino acids. Trimming at V came to 6 bases and at J to 1 base, leaving 4 bases not matched to a gene. Germline V gives CDR1 LGHNT, CDR2 FRNRAP.

The chain has TRBV2 and TRBJ2-7, with D maybe TRBD2 (6 bases). The CDR3 is 15 residues long. Looked up from germline, CDR1 is SNHLY and CDR2 is FYNNEI. Trimming left V 0 bases short and J 4 bases short, with 13 bases between. Written as DNA, the CDR3 is TGTGCCAGCAGTGAAGCGCGGGGTTTTAGGTACGAGCAGTACTTC. It encodes CASSEARGFRYEQYF.

This chain connects TRBV7-9 to TRBJ2-1; 7 nucleotides line up with TRBD1. Germline CDR1 is SEHNR and CDR2 is FQNEAQ (reference sequence). The V and J ends lost 4 bases and 14 bases, in that order; junction bases with no gene match: 17. The CDR3 contains 15 residues. As DNA, the CDR3 is TGTGCCAGCAGCTCGAGGGGGACAGCCGAAGTAGAGGAGTTCTTC. Translation: CASSSRGTAEVEEFF.

The gene calls are TRBV12-3 or TRBV12-4 and TRBJ1-4; D possibly corresponds to TRBD1 (5 bases). V shed 5 bases and J shed 13 bases, with 11 bases lying between them. The CDR3 runs to 11 residues. The CDR3 bases are TGTGCCAGCAGTGCGGGGGGGGGACTGTTTTTT. It encodes CASSAGGGLFF.

The V gene is TRBV2, the J gene TRBJ2-6, with no clear D. This CDR3 region has 13 residues. Trimming took off 3 bases at V and 4 bases at J, with 4 bases between the two ends. Germline V lookup: CDR1 SNHLY, CDR2 FYNNEI. CDR3 sequence (DNA): TGTGCCAGCAGTGAGCGGGGGGCCAACGTCCTGACTTTC. It codes for CASSERGANVLTF.

This chain connects TRBV14 to TRBJ1-6; D gene ambiguous. Per the germline V gene, CDR1 is SGHDN and CDR2 is FVKESK. The CDR3 covers 14 residues. V lost 3 bases to trimming and J lost 8 bases, with 11 bases between them. The CDR3 coding sequence is TGTGCCAGCAGCCAGCAGGATTCATATTCACCCCTCCACTTT. Residues: CASSQQDSYSPLHF.

This chain uses TRBV7-3 with TRBJ2-3; 9 nucleotides match TRBD1. CDR1 SGHTA and CDR2 FQGTGA come from the germline V gene. V shed 3 bases and J 6 bases; nucleotides not matched to a gene: 4. The CDR3 runs 14 residues. The DNA for the CDR3 is TGTGCCAGCAGCTTCCGGGACAGGGAGGATACGCAGTATTTT. It is translated as CASSFRDREDTQYF.

The rearrangement links TRBV27 to TRBJ1-2; 11 bases match TRBD1. CDR1 and CDR2 (germline): MNHEY, SMNVEV (reference sequence). With V trimmed by 7 bases and J by 4 bases, 20 bases remained unmatched. CDR3 length equals 19 residues. CDR3 sequence: CASTARRDRGSIAAYGYTF. In DNA, the CDR3 is TGTGCCAGCACCGCACGCCGGGACAGGGGGTCGATAGCGGCCTATGGCTACACCTTC.

This clone has just a few counts. The CDR3 nucleotides are TGTGCCAGCAGGGCCTCCTGGGGCGGGAACACTGAAGCTTTCTTT. This gives the protein CASRASWGGNTEAFF. This chain joins TRBV6-5 and TRBJ1-1, with TRBD1 as a possible D gene (5 bases). The CDR3 is 15 amino acids. Germline V gene lookup returns CDR1 MNHEY and CDR2 SVGAGI. Trimming left V 6 bases short and J 1 base short, with 15 bases between.

This clone was seen only a few times. The rearrangement links TRBV19 to TRBJ2-7; weak D call: TRBD1 (5 bases). V lost 8 bases, J lost 0 bases, and 17 bases lay in between. The germline V gene has CDR1 LNHDA and CDR2 SQIVND (reference sequence). The CDR3 contains 15 residues. The CDR3 reads CASAKGEGDSYEQYF. In DNA form, the CDR3 reads TGTGCCAGTGCAAAAGGGGAAGGGGACTCCTACGAGCAGTACTTC. Supplemented by reference TRBV19 and TRBJ2-7, the full variable domain reads DGGITQSPKYLFRKEGQNVTLSCEQNLNHDAMYWYRQDPGQGLRLIYYSQIVNDFQKGDIAEGYSVSREKKESFPLTVTSAQKNPTAFYLCASAKGEGDSYEQYFGPGTRLTVT.

The chain links TRBV6-5 to TRBJ1-6; the match to TRBD1 covers 8 bases. Germline CDR1 and CDR2: MNHEY and SVGAGI. Trimming took 6 bases from V and 7 from J; bases not matched to a gene: 5. The CDR3 totals 14 residues. DNA for the CDR3: TGTGCCAGCAGACAGGGGGTGTGGAATTCACCCCTCCACTTT. This sequence encodes CASRQGVWNSPLHF.

This chain uses TRBV30 with TRBJ1-2; D gene uncertain. The CDR3 has 14 amino acids. Germline lookup yields CDR1 GTSNPN and CDR2 SVGIG (reference sequence). Trimming left V 4 bases short and J 1 base short, with 13 bases between. CDR3: CAWTVPSVNYGYTF. In nucleotides, the CDR3 is TGTGCCTGGACTGTACCGTCGGTTAACTATGGCTACACCTTC.

This chain joins TRBV24-1 and TRBJ2-2; D perhaps matches TRBD1 (6 bases). The CDR3 length is 15 residues. Germline values: CDR1 KGHDR, CDR2 SFDVKD. V lost 4 bases and J 3 bases, leaving 11 bases between the germline ends. CDR3 in DNA: TGTGCCACCAGTGAGGGGGCGCGGGACACCGGGGAGCTGTTTTTT. This gives the protein CATSEGARDTGELFF.

The J gene is TRBJ2-6, the V gene TRBV28; D gene unclear. Per germline, CDR1 MDHEN and CDR2 SYDVKM. This CDR3 has 15 residues. V shed 2 bases and J shed 0 bases, with 5 bases lying between them. CDR3 sequence (DNA): TGTGCCAGCAGTTTACGGGTCTCTGGGGCCAACGTCCTGACTTTC. Protein: CASSLRVSGANVLTF.

The chain links TRBV6-5 to TRBJ1-4; D is unresolved. Per the germline V gene, CDR1 is MNHEY and CDR2 is SVGAGI. The CDR3 extends over 14 amino acids. Trimming took 6 bases from V and 5 from J, leaving 13 bases between them. In DNA form, the CDR3 reads TGTGCCAGCAGCTTAGCCTGGAGGAATGAAAAACTGTTTTTT. It specifies CASSLAWRNEKLFF.

V is TRBV18 and J is TRBJ1-2; 8 bases are a match to TRBD1. Trimming at V came to 6 bases and at J to 0 bases, leaving 6 bases not matched to a gene. Germline V gene lookup returns CDR1 KGHSH and CDR2 LQKENI. The CDR3 totals 15 residues. CDR3 loop: CASSMDRAANYGYTF. CDR3 DNA sequence: TGTGCCAGCTCGATGGACAGGGCAGCTAACTATGGCTACACCTTC.

The J gene is TRBJ2-7, the V gene TRBV19, with TRBD1 as a possible D gene (6 bases). The V end lost 5 bases, the J end lost 3 bases, and 14 bases lay between the germline ends. Germline V gene sequence: CDR1 LNHDA, CDR2 SQIVND (reference sequence). CDR3 size: 14 residues. For the CDR3, the DNA is TGTGCCAGTAGTCCGGACAGCTTGGGCTACGAGCAGTACTTC. It specifies CASSPDSLGYEQYF.

V usage is TRBV11-1 and J usage is TRBJ2-7; TRBD1 aligns across 7 bases. This CDR3 spans 16 amino acids. Germline CDR1 and CDR2: SGHAT and FQDESV (reference sequence). V lost 3 bases, J lost 3 bases, and 11 bases stayed unmatched. Here the CDR3 reads CASSLVPWGQLYEQYF. The CDR3 nucleotides read TGTGCCAGCAGCTTGGTTCCGTGGGGACAGCTCTACGAGCAGTACTTC.

This clone was seen just once. The V and J genes are TRBV24-1 and TRBJ2-1; D ambiguous. Germline assignment: CDR1 KGHDR and CDR2 SFDVKD. V lost 3 bases and J 4 bases, leaving 6 bases between the germline ends. The CDR3 covers 13 residues. CDR3 loop: CATSDTGYNEQFF. CDR3 bases: TGTGCCACCAGTGATACGGGTTACAATGAGCAGTTCTTC.

The chain combines TRBV30 with TRBJ1-6; 10 bases align to TRBD1. Germline V lookup: CDR1 GTSNPN, CDR2 SVGIG (reference sequence). V was clipped by 8 bases and J by 7 bases; unmatched bases: 17. This CDR3 has 17 amino acids. The CDR3 DNA reads as TGTGCCCGCGGGGGGACAGGGGCCAATTCAAGAAATTCACCCCTCCACTTT. Translation gives CARGGTGANSRNSPLHF.

This clone was counted between two and nine times. The chain's CDR3 is CAIRSNRGEYEKLFF. The DNA for the CDR3 is TGTGCCATCAGGTCAAACAGGGGAGAATATGAAAAACTGTTTTTT. This chain joins TRBV10-3 and TRBJ1-4, with 7 bases that match TRBD1. V was pared by 6 bases and J by 6 bases, with 10 bases of the junction left unmatched. CDR1 ENHRY and CDR2 SYGVKD come from the germline V gene. This CDR3 has 15 residues.

This clone showed up just once. The chain recombines TRBV19 with TRBJ2-5, with D possibly being TRBD1 (6 bases). The ends were cut back, 6 bases at V and 2 bases at J, with 10 bases in the middle. CDR1 and CDR2 (germline): LNHDA, SQIVND (reference sequence). The CDR3 runs to 13 residues. The DNA for the CDR3 is TGTGCCAGTAGCCAGGGGCTTCAAGAGACCCAGTACTTC. Encoded protein: CASSQGLQETQYF.

J is TRBJ1-2 and V is TRBV15; 10 positions match TRBD1. V lost 3 bases to trimming and J lost 7 bases; unmatched junction nucleotides: 2. The CDR3 is made up of 13 amino acids. Germline CDR1 LNHNV, CDR2 YYDKDF (reference sequence). This CDR3 is CATSRDRGIGYTF. CDR3 in DNA: TGTGCCACCAGCAGGGACAGGGGGATTGGCTACACCTTC. Full variable domain (rest looked up from reference TRBV15 and TRBJ1-2): DAMVIQNPRYQVTQFGKPVTLSCSQTLNHNVMYWYQQKSSQAPKLLFHYYDKDFNNEADTPDNFQSRRPNTSFCFLDIRSPGLGDTAMYLCATSRDRGIGYTFGSGTRLTVV.

The chain carries TRBV4-1 and TRBJ2-7, with 7 positions matching TRBD2. CDR3 length equals 15 residues. CDR1 is MGHRA, CDR2 YSYEKL, per germline. The V gene end was trimmed by 2 bases and the J gene end by 1 base; junction bases not matched to a gene: 5. The CDR3 nucleotides read TGCGCCAGCAGCCAAATACTAGCGTCTTCCTACGAGCAGTACTTC. Amino acids: CASSQILASSYEQYF.